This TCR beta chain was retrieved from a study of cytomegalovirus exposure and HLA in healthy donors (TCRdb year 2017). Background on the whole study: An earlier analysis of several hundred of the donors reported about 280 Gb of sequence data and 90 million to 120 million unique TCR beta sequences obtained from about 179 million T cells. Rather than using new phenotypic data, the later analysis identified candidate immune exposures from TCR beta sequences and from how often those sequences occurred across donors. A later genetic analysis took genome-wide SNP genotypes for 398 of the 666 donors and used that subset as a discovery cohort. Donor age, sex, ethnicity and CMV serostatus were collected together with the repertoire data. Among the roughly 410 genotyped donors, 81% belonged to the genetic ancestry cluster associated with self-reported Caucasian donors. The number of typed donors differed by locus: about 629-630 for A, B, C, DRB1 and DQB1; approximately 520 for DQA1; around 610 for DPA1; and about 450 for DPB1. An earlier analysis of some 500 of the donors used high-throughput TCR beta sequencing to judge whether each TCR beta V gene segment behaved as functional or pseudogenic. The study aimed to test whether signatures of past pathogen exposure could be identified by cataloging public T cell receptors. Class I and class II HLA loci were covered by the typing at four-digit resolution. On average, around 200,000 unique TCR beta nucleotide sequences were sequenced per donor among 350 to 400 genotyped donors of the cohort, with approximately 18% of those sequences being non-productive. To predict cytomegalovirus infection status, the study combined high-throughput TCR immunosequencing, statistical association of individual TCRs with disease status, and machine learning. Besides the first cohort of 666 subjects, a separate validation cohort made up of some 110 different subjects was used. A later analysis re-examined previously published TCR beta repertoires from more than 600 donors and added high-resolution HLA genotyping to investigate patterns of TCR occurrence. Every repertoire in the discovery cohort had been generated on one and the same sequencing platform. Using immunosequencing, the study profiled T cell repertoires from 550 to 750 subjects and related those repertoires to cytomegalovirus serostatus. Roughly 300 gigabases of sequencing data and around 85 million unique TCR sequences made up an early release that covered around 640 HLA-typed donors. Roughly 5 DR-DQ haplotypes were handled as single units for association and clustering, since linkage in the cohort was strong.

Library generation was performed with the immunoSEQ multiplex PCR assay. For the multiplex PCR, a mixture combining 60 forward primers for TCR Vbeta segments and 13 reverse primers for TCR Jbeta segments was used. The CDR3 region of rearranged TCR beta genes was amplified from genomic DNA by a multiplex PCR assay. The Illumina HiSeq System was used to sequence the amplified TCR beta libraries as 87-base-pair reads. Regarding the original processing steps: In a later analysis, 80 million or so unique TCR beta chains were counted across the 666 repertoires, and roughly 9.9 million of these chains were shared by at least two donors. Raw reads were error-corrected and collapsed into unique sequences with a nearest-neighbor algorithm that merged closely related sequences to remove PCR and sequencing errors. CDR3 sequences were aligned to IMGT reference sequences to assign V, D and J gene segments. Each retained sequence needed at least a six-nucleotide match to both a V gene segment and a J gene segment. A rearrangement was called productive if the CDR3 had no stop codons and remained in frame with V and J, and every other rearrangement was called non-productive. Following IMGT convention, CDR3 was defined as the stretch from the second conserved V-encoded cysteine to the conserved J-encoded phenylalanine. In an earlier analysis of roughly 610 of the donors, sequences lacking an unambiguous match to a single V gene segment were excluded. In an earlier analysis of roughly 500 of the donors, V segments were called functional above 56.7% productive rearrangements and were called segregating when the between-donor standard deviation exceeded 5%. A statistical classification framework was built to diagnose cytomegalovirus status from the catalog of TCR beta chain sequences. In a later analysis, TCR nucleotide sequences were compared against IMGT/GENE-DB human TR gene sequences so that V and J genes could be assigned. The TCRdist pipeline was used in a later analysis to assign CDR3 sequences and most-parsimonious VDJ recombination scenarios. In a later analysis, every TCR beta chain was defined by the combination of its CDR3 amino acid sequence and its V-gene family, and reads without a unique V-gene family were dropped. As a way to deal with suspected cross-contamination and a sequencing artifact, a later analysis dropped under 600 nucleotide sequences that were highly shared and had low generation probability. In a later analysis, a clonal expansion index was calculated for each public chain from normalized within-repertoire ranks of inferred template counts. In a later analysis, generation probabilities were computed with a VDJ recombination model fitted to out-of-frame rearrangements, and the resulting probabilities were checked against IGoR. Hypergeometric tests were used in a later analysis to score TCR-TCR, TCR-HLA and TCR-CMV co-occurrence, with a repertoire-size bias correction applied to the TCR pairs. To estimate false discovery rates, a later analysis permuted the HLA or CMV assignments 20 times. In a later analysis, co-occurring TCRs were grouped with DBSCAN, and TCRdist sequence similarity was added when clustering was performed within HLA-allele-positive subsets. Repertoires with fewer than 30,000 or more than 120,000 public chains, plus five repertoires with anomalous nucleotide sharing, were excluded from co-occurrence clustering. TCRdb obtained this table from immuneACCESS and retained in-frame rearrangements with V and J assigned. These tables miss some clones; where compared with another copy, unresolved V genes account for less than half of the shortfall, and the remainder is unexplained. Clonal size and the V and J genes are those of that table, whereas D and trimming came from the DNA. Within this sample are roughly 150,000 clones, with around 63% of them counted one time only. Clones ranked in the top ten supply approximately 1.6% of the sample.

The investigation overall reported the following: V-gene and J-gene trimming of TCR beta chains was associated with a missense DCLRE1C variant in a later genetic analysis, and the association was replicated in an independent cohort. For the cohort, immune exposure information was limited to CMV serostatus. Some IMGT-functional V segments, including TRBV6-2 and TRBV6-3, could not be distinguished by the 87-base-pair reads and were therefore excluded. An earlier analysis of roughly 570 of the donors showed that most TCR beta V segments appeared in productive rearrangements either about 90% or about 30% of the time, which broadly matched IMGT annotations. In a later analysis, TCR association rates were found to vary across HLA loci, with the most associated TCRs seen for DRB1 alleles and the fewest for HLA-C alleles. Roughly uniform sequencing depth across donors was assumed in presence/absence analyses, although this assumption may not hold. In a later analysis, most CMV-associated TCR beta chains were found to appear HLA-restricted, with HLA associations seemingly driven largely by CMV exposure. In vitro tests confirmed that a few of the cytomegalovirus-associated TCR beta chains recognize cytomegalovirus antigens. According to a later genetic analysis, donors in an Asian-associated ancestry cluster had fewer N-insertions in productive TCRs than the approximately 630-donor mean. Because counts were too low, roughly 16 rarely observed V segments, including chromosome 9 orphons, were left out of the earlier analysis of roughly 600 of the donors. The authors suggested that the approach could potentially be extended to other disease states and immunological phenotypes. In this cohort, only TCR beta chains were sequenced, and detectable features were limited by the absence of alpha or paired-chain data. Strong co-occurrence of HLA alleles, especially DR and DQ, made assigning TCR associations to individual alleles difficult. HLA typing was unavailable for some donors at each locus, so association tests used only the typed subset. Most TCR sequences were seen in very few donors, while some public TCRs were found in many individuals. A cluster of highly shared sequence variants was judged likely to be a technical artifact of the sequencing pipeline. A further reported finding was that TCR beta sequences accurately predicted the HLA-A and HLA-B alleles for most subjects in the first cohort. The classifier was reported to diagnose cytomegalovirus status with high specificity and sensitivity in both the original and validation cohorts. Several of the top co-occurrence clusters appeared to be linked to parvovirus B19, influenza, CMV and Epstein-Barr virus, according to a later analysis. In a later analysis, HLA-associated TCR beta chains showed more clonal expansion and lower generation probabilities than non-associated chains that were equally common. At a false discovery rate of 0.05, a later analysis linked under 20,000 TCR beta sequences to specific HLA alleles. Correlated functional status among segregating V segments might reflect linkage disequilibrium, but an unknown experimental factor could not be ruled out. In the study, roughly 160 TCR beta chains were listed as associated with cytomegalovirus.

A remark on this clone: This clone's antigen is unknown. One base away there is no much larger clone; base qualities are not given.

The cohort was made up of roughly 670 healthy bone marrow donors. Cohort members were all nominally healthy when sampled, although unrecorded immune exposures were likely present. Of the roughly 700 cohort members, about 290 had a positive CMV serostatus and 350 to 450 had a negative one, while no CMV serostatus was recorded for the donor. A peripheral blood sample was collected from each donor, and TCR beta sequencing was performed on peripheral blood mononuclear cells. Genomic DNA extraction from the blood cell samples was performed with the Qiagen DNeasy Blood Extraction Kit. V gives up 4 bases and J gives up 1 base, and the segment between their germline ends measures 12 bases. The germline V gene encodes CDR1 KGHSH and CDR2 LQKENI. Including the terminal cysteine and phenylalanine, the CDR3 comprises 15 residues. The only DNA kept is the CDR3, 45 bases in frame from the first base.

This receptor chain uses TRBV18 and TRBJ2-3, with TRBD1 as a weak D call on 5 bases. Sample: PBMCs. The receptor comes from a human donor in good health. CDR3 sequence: CASSQGQGRTDTQYF. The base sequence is TGTGCCAGCTCACAAGGGCAGGGCCGCACAGATACGCAGTATTTT.